This T cell receptor (beta chain) was identified in a study of cytomegalovirus exposure and HLA in healthy donors. J gave up 3 bases and V 5 bases, and 4 bases lay outside the gene matches. The CDR3 is made up of 14 amino acids. Per the germline V gene, CDR1 is SNHLY and CDR2 is FYNNEI. Points from the study as a whole: Later analysis placed DRB1 highest and HLA-C lowest in TCR association rates, which differed by HLA locus. Under in vitro conditions, a few CMV-associated chains were confirmed as specific for CMV antigens.

A remark on this clone: Its antigen is currently unknown.

60 Vbeta and 13 Jbeta primers were used in PCR. Some clones are missing from TCRdb's copy, which holds only in-frame ones; the method was immunoSEQ multiplex PCR. Here the sample spans some 65,000 clones, over 50% being singletons. The sample consisted of PBMCs. The V call is TRBV2, the J call TRBJ1-1; 9 nucleotides align to TRBD1. The TCR was taken from a man aged 30 to 39 in good health and CMV-seronegative. CDR3 in amino acids: CASSRDRVDTEAFF. The CDR3, as DNA: TGTGCCAGCAGTAGGGACAGGGTAGACACTGAAGCTTTCTTT.